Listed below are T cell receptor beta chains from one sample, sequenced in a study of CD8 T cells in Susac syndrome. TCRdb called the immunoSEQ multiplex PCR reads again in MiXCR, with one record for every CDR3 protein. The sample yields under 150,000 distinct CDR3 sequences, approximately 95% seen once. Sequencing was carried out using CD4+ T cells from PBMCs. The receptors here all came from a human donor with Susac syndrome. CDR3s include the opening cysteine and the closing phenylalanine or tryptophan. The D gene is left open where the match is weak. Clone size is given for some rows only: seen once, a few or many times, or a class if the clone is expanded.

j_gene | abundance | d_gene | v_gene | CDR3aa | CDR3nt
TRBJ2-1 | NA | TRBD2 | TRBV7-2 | CASSLFRLAGSEQFF | TGTGCCAGCAGCTTATTTAGACTAGCGGGAAGTGAGCAGTTCTTC
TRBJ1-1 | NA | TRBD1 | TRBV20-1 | CSAREGASTEAFF | TGCAGTGCTAGGGAGGGGGCGTCCACTGAAGCTTTCTTT
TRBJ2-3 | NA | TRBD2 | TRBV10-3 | CATSSGLATDTQYF | TGTGCCACGAGTTCCGGACTAGCGACAGATACGCAGTATTTT
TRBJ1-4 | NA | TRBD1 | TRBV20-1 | CSADQGAGEKLFF | TGCAGTGCAGATCAGGGGGCTGGAGAAAAACTGTTTTTT
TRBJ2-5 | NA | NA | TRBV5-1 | CASSLRRGLAGNQETQYF | TGCGCCAGCAGCTTGCGCAGGGGGCTAGCGGGAAACCAAGAGACCCAGTACTTC
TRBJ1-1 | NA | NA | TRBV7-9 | CASSPPGTGNTEAFF | TGTGCCAGCAGCCCCCCCGGGACGGGGAACACTGAAGCTTTCTTT
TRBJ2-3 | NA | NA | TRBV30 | CAWSKGLPGTDTQYF | TGTGCCTGGAGTAAGGGACTCCCGGGCACAGATACGCAGTATTTT
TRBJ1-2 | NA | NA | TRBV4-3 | CASSQLRGYGYTF | TGCGCCAGCAGCCAGCTTCGGGGCTATGGCTACACCTTC
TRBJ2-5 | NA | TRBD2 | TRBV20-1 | CSAKGGASGKETQYF | TGCAGTGCCAAGGGTGGGGCTAGCGGTAAAGAGACCCAGTACTTC
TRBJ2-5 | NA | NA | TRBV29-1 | CSVDRDGETQYF | TGCAGCGTTGACAGGGATGGAGAGACCCAGTACTTC
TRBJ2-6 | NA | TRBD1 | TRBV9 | CASSVRQGQPSGANVLTF | TGTGCCAGCAGCGTCCGACAGGGTCAGCCCTCTGGGGCCAACGTCCTGACTTTC
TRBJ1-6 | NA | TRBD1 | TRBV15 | CATSSDRENSPLHF | TGTGCCACCAGCAGCGACAGGGAAAATTCACCCCTCCACTTT
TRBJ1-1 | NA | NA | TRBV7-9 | CASTWDGAGNTEAFF | TGTGCCAGCACCTGGGACGGGGCGGGAAACACTGAAGCTTTCTTT
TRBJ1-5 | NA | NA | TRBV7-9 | CASNETGPRNQPQHF | TGTGCCAGCAACGAAACAGGGCCCCGCAATCAGCCCCAGCATTTT
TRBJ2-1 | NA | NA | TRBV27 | CASSFGEDEQFF | TGTGCCAGCAGTTTTGGGGAGGATGAGCAGTTCTTC
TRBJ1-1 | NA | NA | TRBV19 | CASSSQWRPLTEAFF | TGTGCCAGTAGCTCGCAGTGGAGACCCCTTACTGAAGCTTTCTTT
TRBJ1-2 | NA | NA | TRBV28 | CASERNNYGYTF | TGTGCCAGCGAGAGAAATAACTATGGCTACACCTTC
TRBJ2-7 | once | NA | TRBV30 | CAWSVVGAYEQYF | TGTGCCTGGAGTGTGGTGGGGGCCTACGAGCAGTACTTC
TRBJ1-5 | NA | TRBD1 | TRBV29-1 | CSVSGTANQPQHF | TGCAGCGTCAGCGGGACAGCTAATCAGCCCCAGCATTTT
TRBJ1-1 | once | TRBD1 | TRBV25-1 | CASSEAQGDATEAFF | TGTGCCAGCAGTGAGGCACAGGGGGATGCGACTGAAGCTTTCTTT